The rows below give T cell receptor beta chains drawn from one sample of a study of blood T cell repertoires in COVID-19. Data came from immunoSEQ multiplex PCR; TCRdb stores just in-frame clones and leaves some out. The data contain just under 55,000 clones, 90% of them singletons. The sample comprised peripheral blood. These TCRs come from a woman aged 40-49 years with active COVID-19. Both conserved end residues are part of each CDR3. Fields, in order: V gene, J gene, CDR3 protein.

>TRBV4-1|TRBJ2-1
CASSQGPTKGGYNEQFF
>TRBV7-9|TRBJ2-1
CASSLGSRGTNEQFF
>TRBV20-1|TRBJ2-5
CSVSGSGSIGGETQYF
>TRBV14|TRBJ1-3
CASSQVRDRGGNTIYF
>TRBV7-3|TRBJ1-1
CASSSTGGNTEAFF
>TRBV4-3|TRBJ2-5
CASSQDGYERGGNQETQYF
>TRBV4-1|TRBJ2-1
CASSQERLAGGDEQFF
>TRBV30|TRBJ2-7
CAWSVLSHEQYF
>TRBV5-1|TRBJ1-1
CASSYRGSRVGTEAFF
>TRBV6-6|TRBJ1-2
CASRQAQGTYGYTF
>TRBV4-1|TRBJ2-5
CASSIAGLAGGETQYF
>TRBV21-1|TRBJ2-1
CASETGGWNNEQFF
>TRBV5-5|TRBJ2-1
CASSPRDRVRGQFF
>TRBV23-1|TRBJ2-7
CASTSKIGVLTYEQYF
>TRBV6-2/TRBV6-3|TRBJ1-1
CASSYGRGRTEAFF
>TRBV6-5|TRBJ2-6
CASSQGAQGANVLTF
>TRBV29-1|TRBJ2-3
CSVLGGARPDTQYF
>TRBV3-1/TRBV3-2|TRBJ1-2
CASSQTAGQGYGYTF
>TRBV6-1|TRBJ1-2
CASSENSGSHFYGYTF
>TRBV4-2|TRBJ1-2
CASSREAGQGDYGYTF
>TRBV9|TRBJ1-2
CASSAGQYYGYTF
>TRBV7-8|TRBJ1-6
CASSLGDRRSSYNSPLHF
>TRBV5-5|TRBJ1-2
CASSPDRVDYGYTF
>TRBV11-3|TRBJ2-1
CASRFGVGRGEQFF
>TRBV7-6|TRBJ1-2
CASSLEPGQGVGYTF
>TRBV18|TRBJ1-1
CASSPRGRQGAKYTEAFF
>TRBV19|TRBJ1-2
CASSMKGAYGYTF
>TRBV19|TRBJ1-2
CASSATTGFYGYTF
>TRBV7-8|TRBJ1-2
CASSLAPSAGHYGYTF
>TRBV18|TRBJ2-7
CASSPRPGLGSYEQYF
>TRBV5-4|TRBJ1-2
CASSLRQGRNYGYTF
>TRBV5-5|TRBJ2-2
CASSHPSGGGTGELFF
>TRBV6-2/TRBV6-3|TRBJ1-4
CASSLTGMNEKLFF
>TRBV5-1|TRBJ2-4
CASSLGGADKNIQYF
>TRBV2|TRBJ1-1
CASSTGRNTEAFF
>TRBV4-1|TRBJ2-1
CASSQEASSNYNEQFF
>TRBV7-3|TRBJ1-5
CASTPAGQGDNSNQPQHF
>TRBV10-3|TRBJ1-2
CAIRTGVNYGYTF